The rows below give T cell receptor beta chains drawn from one sample of a study of glioma-infiltrating T cells. TCRdb re-derived calls from the multiplex PCR reads in MiXCR, one entry per CDR3 protein. The sample has 400,000 or so distinct CDR3 sequences; roughly two fifths are singletons. Sequences were obtained from glioma tissue, nonneoplastic brain tissue, or PBMCs (not recorded which). All receptors come from a human donor with low-grade glioma or glioblastoma, undergoing nonglioma brain surgery, or in good health (not recorded which). Each CDR3 is given with its conserved first and last residue. D genes are given only for firm matches. Clone size is stated in some rows and not others, as once, few, many or a class when expanded.

>TRBV7-9|TRBD2|TRBJ2-3|NA
TGTGCCAGCAGCTCTTCTAGCGGGAGGGTGACAGATACGCAGTATTTT
CASSSSSGRVTDTQYF
>TRBV4-1|NA|TRBJ1-6|few
TGCGCCAGCAGCCAAGTGAAGGGTGGTAATTCACCCCTCCACTTT
CASSQVKGGNSPLHF
>TRBV20-1|NA|TRBJ1-1|many
TGCAGTGTGCTTAAGGGCACTGAAGCTTTCTTT
CSVLKGTEAFF
>TRBV2|NA|TRBJ2-5|NA
TGTGCCAGCAGTGAAGCGGGAGGTGGAGAGACCCAGTACTTC
CASSEAGGGETQYF
>TRBV6-2/TRBV6-3|TRBD2|TRBJ2-7|many
TGTGCCAGCAGCTACCGTGTCAGCGGGAGGTCCTACGAGCAGTACTTC
CASSYRVSGRSYEQYF
>TRBV20-1|TRBD1|TRBJ1-6|many
TGCAGTGCTAGACTGGGACAGGGGTGGACCCTCCACTTT
CSARLGQGWTLHF
>TRBV24-1|NA|TRBJ1-1|NA
TGTGCCACCAGTAGGTGGACTGAAGCTTTCTTT
CATSRWTEAFF
>TRBV27|NA|TRBJ1-4|NA
TGTGCCAGCAGTCCTGACAGGTGGGAGGGTGAAAAACTGTTTTTT
CASSPDRWEGEKLFF
>TRBV4-2|NA|TRBJ2-7|NA
TGTGCCAGCAGCCAAGATCGAACGAGGGACGAGCAGTACTTC
CASSQDRTRDEQYF
>TRBV18|TRBD1|TRBJ1-2|NA
TGTGCCAGCTCCGAGACAGGGGGCGACTATGGCTACACCTTC
CASSETGGDYGYTF
>TRBV7-9|NA|TRBJ2-1|NA
TGTGCCAGCAGCTCCGCTCCTCTGGATTCCCGCAATGAGCAGTTCTTC
CASSSAPLDSRNEQFF
>TRBV28|NA|TRBJ2-3|many
TGTGCCAGCAACTTTATCCTAGCGAGTAGCACAGATACGCAGTATTTT
CASNFILASSTDTQYF
>TRBV4-1|TRBD1|TRBJ2-7|NA
TGCGCCAGCAGCCAAGATGGGGACAGGGGGCTTAACGAGCAGTACTTC
CASSQDGDRGLNEQYF
>TRBV4-3|TRBD2|TRBJ2-2|few
TGCGCCAGCAGCCACCACCTGGGGGGAGGGGACGGGGAGCTGTTTTTT
CASSHHLGGGDGELFF
>TRBV14|TRBD1|TRBJ2-7|many
TGTGCCAGCAGCCAGGACAGGTCCTACGAGCAGTACTTC
CASSQDRSYEQYF
>TRBV4-1|TRBD1|TRBJ1-2|few
TGCGCCAGCAGCCCCTTACAGGGGAGGATCTATGGCTACACCTTC
CASSPLQGRIYGYTF
>TRBV12-3/TRBV12-4|NA|TRBJ2-1|once
TGTGCCAGCAGTTTCGAAGGCCTCCACAATGAGCAGTTCTTC
CASSFEGLHNEQFF
>TRBV6-1|NA|TRBJ2-5|NA
TGTGCCAGCAGTGAATGGGGAGACGGGCCCCAAGAGACCCAGTACTTC
CASSEWGDGPQETQYF
>TRBV18|NA|TRBJ2-3|few
TGTGCCAGCTCAAACCTAGCAGATACGCAGTATTTT
CASSNLADTQYF
>TRBV4-3|NA|TRBJ2-3|NA
TGCGCCAGCAGCCAAGATTCTAGGGCGTGGAAGACAGATACGCAGTATTTT
CASSQDSRAWKTDTQYF
>TRBV4-2|NA|TRBJ2-3|few
TGTGCCAGCAGCGGGGGGCCCCGCACAGATACGCAGTATTTT
CASSGGPRTDTQYF
>TRBV10-3|TRBD1|TRBJ1-3|few
TGTGCCATCAGTATGGGACAGGGAGGAGGAAACACCATATATTTT
CAISMGQGGGNTIYF